This paragraph reports one T cell receptor beta chain. This sample stems from a study of shared clonotypes between healthy human individuals. The CDR3 runs 16 residues. Germline trimming cut 5 bases from V and 5 bases from J; bases unmatched to any gene: 6. Per the germline V gene, CDR1 is SEHNR and CDR2 is FQNEAQ (reference sequence). TCRdb keeps only in-frame clones here, not all; method: immunoSEQ multiplex PCR. Among over 300,000 clones listed, roughly 84% were seen once. The sequence was collected from a young man in good health. The chain employs TRBV7-9 and TRBJ2-5, with 15 bases fitting TRBD2. The sample taken for sequencing was memory CD8+ T cells sorted from blood. Subset here: CD45RO+ cells pooled with CCR7-negative TemRA cells. The CDR3 coding sequence is TGTGCCAGCAGCCTGGGACTAGCGGGAGGCCAGGAGACCCAGTACTTC. Protein: CASSLGLAGGQETQYF.